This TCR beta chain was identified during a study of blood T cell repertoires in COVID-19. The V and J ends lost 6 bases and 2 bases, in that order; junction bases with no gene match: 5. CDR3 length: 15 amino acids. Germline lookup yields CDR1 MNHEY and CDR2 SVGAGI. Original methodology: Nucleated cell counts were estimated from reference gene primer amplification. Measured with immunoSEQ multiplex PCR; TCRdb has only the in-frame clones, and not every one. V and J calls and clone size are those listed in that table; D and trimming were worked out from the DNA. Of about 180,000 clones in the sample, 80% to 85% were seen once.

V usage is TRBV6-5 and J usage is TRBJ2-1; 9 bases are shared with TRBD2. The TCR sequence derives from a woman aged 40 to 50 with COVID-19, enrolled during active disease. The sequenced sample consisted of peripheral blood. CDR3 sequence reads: CASRKRGATYNEQFF. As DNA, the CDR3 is TGTGCCAGCAGGAAGCGGGGGGCAACCTACAATGAGCAGTTCTTC.